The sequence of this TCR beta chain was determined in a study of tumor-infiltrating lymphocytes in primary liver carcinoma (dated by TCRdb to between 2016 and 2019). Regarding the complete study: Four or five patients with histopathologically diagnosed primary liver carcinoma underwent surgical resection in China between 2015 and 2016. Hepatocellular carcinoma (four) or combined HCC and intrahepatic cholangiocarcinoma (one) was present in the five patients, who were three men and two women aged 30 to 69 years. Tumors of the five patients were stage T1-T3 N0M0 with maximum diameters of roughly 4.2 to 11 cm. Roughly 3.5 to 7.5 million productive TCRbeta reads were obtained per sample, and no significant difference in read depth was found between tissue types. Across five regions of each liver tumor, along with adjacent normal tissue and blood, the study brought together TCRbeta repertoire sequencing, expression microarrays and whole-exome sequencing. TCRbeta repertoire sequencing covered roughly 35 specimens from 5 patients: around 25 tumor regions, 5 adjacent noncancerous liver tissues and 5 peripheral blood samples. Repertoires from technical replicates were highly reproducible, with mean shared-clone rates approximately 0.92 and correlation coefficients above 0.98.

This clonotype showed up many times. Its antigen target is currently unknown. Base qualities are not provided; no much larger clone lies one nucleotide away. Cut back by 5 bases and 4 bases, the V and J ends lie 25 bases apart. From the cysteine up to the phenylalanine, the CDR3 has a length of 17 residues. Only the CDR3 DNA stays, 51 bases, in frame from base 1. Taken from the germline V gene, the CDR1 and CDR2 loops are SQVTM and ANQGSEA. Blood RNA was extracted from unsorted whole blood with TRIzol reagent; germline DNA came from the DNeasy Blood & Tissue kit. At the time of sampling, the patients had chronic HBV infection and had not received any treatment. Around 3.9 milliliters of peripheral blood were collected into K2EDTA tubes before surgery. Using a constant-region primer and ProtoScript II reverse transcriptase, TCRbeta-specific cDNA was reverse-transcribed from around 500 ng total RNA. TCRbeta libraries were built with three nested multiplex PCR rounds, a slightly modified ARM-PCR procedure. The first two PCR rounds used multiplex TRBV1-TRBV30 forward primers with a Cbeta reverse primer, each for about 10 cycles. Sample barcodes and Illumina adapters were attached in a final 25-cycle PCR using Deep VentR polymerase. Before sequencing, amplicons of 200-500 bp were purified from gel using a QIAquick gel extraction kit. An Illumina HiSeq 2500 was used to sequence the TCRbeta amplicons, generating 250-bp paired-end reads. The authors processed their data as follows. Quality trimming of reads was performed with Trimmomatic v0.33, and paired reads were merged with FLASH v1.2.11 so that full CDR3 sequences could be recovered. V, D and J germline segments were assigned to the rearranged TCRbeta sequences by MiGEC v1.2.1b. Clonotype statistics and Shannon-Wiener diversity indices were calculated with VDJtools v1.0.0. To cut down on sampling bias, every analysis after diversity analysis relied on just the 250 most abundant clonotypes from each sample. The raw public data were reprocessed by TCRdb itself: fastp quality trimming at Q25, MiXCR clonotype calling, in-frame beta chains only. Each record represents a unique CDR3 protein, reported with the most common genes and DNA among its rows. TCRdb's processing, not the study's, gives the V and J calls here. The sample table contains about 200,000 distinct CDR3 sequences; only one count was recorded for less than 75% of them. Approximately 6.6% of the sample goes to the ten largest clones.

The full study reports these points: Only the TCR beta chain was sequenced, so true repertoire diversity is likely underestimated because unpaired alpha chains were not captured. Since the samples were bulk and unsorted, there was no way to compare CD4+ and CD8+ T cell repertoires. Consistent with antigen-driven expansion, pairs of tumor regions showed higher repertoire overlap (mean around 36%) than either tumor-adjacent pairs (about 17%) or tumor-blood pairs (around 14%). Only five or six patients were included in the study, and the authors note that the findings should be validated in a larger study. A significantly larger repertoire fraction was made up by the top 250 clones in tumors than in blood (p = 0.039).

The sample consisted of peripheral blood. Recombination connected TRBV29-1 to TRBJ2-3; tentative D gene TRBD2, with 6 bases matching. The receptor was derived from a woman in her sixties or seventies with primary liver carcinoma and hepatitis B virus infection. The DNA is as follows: TGCAGCGTTCCGGGGGAAGGGGCACAAAGTTGGTCAGATACGCAGTATTTT. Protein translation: CSVPGEGAQSWSDTQYF.